Shown below are 26 T cell receptor beta chains from a single sample sequenced in a study of cytotoxic CD8 clonotypes in ibrutinib-treated CLL. Some clones are missing from TCRdb's copy, which holds only in-frame ones; the method was immunoSEQ multiplex PCR. The repertoire includes approximately 350,000 clones, roughly 71% of them detected once, and about 5.9% sits in the top ten. The specimen comprised PBMCs, sampled after 36 months of ibrutinib treatment. The receptors originated from a human donor with chronic lymphocytic leukemia.

The rearrangement uses TRBV7-8 and TRBJ2-7, with TRBD1 identical over 9 bases. Per the germline V gene, CDR1 is SGHVS and CDR2 is FQNEAQ. With 1 base clipped from V and 4 bases from J, the junction kept 2 bases outside the gene matches. The CDR3 spans 14 residues. CDR3 loop: CASSLDRGPYEQYF. CDR3 nucleotide sequence: TGTGCCAGCAGCTTAGACAGGGGGCCTTACGAGCAGTACTTC.

The chain combines TRBV2 with TRBJ2-1; D gene unclear. This CDR3 contains 13 residues. The germline V gene encodes CDR1 SNHLY and CDR2 FYNNEI. V gave up 7 bases and J gave up 3 bases, with 10 bases separating them. The CDR3 region is CASTEKGYNEQFF. In nucleotides, the CDR3 is TGTGCCAGCACCGAGAAGGGCTACAATGAGCAGTTCTTC.

This chain links TRBV5-6 with TRBJ1-4; D call uncertain. Trimming took 1 base from V and 6 from J, leaving 7 bases between them. There are 13 residues in the CDR3. Germline-derived CDR1 and CDR2 are SGHDT and YYEEEE. Written as DNA, the CDR3 is TGTGCCAGCAGCTTGTCTCGGTATGAAAAACTGTTTTTT. Protein: CASSLSRYEKLFF.

The chain recombines TRBV7-9 with TRBJ2-7; 8 bases are shared with TRBD1. The CDR3 length is 17 residues. Trimming cost V 4 bases and J 4 bases; bases outside gene matches: 15. CDR1 SEHNR and CDR2 FQNEAQ come from the germline V gene (reference sequence). The CDR3: CASSSGTGTPASYEQYF. The CDR3, as DNA: TGTGCCAGCAGCTCCGGGACAGGAACACCGGCATCTTACGAGCAGTACTTC.

This rearrangement joins TRBV4-2 to TRBJ2-5; TRBD1 matches at 10 bases. Germline V gene sequence: CDR1 LGHNA, CDR2 YNFKEQ. J gave up 8 bases and V 4 bases, and 10 bases lay outside the gene matches. The CDR3 runs to 15 residues. In DNA, the CDR3 is TGTGCCAGCAGCCTCCTCGGGACAGGGGACAGTACCCAGTACTTC. Its protein is CASSLLGTGDSTQYF.

This chain connects TRBV11-2 to TRBJ2-5, with 8 positions matching TRBD2. Germline V gives CDR1 SGHAT, CDR2 FQNNGV. J was trimmed by 6 bases and V by 0 bases; bases with no gene match: 6. The CDR3 covers 15 residues. Written as DNA, the CDR3 is TGTGCCAGCAGCTTAGAAAGCGGGGGAATGAAGACCCAGTACTTC. Its protein product is CASSLESGGMKTQYF. The whole variable domain, filled in from reference TRBV11-2 and TRBJ2-5, reads EAGVAQSPRYKIIEKRQSVAFWCNPISGHATLYWYQQILGQGPKLLIQFQNNGVVDDSQLPKDRFSAERLKGVDSTLKIQPAKLEDSAVYLCASSLESGGMKTQYFGPGTRLLVL.

The V and J genes are TRBV6-1 and TRBJ1-4; D might be TRBD1 (6 bases). The germline V gene encodes CDR1 MNHNS and CDR2 SASEGT. V lost 6 bases and J lost 5, with 10 bases in between. The CDR3 is 13 amino acids. The DNA for the CDR3 is TGTGCCAGCAGCAGGGGAGGGAATGAAAAACTGTTTTTT. Its translation: CASSRGGNEKLFF.

The chain recombines TRBV5-6 with TRBJ2-7, with D hard to call. Germline CDR1 and CDR2: SGHDT and YYEEEE. V was trimmed by 1 base and J by 4 bases, leaving 12 bases between them. This CDR3 region has 14 residues. The CDR3 sequence: CASSLKVGWYEQYF. The CDR3 coding sequence is TGTGCCAGCAGCTTGAAGGTGGGGTGGTACGAGCAGTACTTC.

CDR3 residues: CASSPGTGSTGELFF. CDR3 sequence (DNA): TGTGCCAGCTCACCCGGGACAGGATCCACCGGGGAGCTGTTTTTT. This sequence joins TRBV18 and TRBJ2-2; 8 bases map to TRBD1. V shed 3 bases, J shed 4 bases, and the junction held 4 bases outside the gene matches. CDR1 is KGHSH, CDR2 LQKENI, per germline. This CDR3 region has 15 residues.

This chain joins TRBV6-4 and TRBJ1-2; tentative D call: TRBD1 (5 bases). Looked up from germline, CDR1 is MRHNA and CDR2 is SNTAGT. This CDR3 is built from 14 residues. V was shortened by 0 bases and J by 6 bases, with 11 bases between the two germline ends. The CDR3 reads CASSDSNGRDGYTF. As DNA, the CDR3 is TGTGCCAGCAGTGACTCGAACGGCAGGGATGGCTACACCTTC.

The chain links TRBV6-6 to TRBJ2-7; no definite D call. Trimming left V 7 bases short and J 2 bases short, with 12 bases between. The CDR3 covers 13 residues. Germline values: CDR1 MNHNY, CDR2 SVGAGI (reference sequence). CDR3 nucleotide sequence: TGTGCCAGCAACCCCTACATTACCTACGAGCAGTACTTC. Translating gives CASNPYITYEQYF.

In this sample, this clone turned up a few times. The chain combines TRBV6-6 with TRBJ2-7; a weak D match, TRBD2 (5 bases). Trimming removed 3 bases from V and 1 base from J, with 7 bases in between. The CDR3 runs to 13 residues. The germline gives CDR1 MNHNY, CDR2 SVGAGI (reference sequence). CDR3 sequence (DNA): TGTGCCAGCAGTTATACTAGTTCCTACGAGCAGTACTTC. Encoded protein: CASSYTSSYEQYF.

The CDR3 DNA reads TGCGCCAGCAAACATTATAGCGGGGCGGCAGATACGCAGTATTTT. This translates into CASKHYSGAADTQYF. The rearrangement joins TRBV5-1 to TRBJ2-3; TRBD2 matches at 8 bases. The CDR3 sequence is 15 residues long. The V gene end was trimmed by 6 bases and the J gene end by 4 bases; junction bases not matched to a gene: 10. CDR1 SGHRS and CDR2 YFSETQ come from the germline V gene.

The genes are TRBV7-9 and TRBJ2-5; 12 bases fit TRBD2. The CDR3 totals 16 residues. The germline gives CDR1 SEHNR, CDR2 FQNEAQ (reference sequence). V lost 5 bases to trimming and J lost 4 bases; unmatched junction nucleotides: 8. The CDR3 is CASSQTSGRWGETQYF. The CDR3 DNA sequence: TGTGCCAGCAGCCAAACTAGCGGGAGGTGGGGAGAGACCCAGTACTTC.

CDR3 DNA: TGTGCCAGCAGTTTCTCGGGACAGTTCTATGGCTACACCTTC. As protein: CASSFSGQFYGYTF. This rearrangement joins TRBV27 to TRBJ1-2; TRBD1 aligns across 7 bases. Losses at the gene ends were 3 bases for V and 4 bases for J; bases not matched to a gene: 5. CDR3 length: 14 residues. Per germline, CDR1 MNHEY and CDR2 SMNVEV (reference sequence).

In this sample, this clone turned up once. The rearrangement uses TRBV29-1 and TRBJ1-1, with D maybe TRBD1 (5 bases). CDR1 is SQVTM, CDR2 ANQGSEA, per germline. V lost 2 bases, J lost 2 bases, and 9 bases lay in between. CDR3 size: 13 residues. The CDR3 protein is CSVEPRVNTEAFF. CDR3 coding DNA: TGCAGCGTTGAACCCAGGGTTAACACTGAAGCTTTCTTT.

This clone showed up just a few times. The rearrangement uses TRBV5-1 and TRBJ2-5; D remains unclear. CDR3 length equals 13 residues. V gave up 5 bases and J gave up 2 bases, with 10 bases separating them. Germline V CDR1 and CDR2: SGHRS, YFSETQ. This CDR3 reads CASRGPLQETQYF. In DNA, the CDR3 is TGCGCCAGCAGAGGACCTTTACAAGAGACCCAGTACTTC. The full variable domain, completed using reference TRBV5-1 and TRBJ2-5, is KAGVTQTPRYLIKTRGQQVTLSCSPISGHRSVSWYQQTPGQGLQFLFEYFSETQRNKGNFPGRFSGRQFSNSRSEMNVSTLELGDSALYLCASRGPLQETQYFGPGTRLLVL.

The chain couples TRBV7-6 to TRBJ1-5; D unclear. Germline loops: CDR1 SGHVS, CDR2 FNYEAQ. The ends were cut back, 1 base at V and 4 bases at J, with 11 bases in the middle. This CDR3 comprises 15 residues. The CDR3 sequence is CASSLGQADNQPQHF. DNA of the CDR3: TGTGCCAGCAGCTTAGGTCAGGCAGATAATCAGCCCCAGCATTTT.

In nucleotides, the CDR3 is TGTGCCAGCAGTTTCCCCTTTGGAGGGCGAGCTTTCTTT. Translation: CASSFPFGGRAFF. The chain combines TRBV28 with TRBJ1-1, with D uncertain. The CDR3 is 13 amino acids. Germline V gene sequence: CDR1 MDHEN, CDR2 SYDVKM. Between the trimmed V and J ends, which lost 3 bases and 10 bases, there was a span of 15 bases.

This clone showed up just a few times. This chain uses TRBV6-1 with TRBJ1-2; D ambiguous. Germline CDR1 reads MNHNS; CDR2 reads SASEGT. The CDR3 has 15 amino acids. V gave up 2 bases and J gave up 0 bases, with 10 bases separating them. CDR3 loop: CASSELGSPNYGYTF. The CDR3, as DNA: TGTGCCAGCAGTGAACTAGGGAGTCCTAACTATGGCTACACCTTC.

The CDR3: CASSLATHYGYTF. CDR3 coding DNA: TGTGCCAGCAGCCTTGCCACGCACTATGGCTACACCTTC. The V and J genes are TRBV6-5 and TRBJ1-2, with D unclear. Looked up from germline, CDR1 is MNHEY and CDR2 is SVGAGI. The CDR3 is 13 residues long. Trimming left V 6 bases short and J 3 bases short, with 11 bases between.

A remark on this clone: In the same sample, other DNA sequences code for this CDR3. The V gene is TRBV15, the J gene TRBJ2-7, with D uncertain. The CDR3 extends over 13 amino acids. Germline CDR1 is LNHNV and CDR2 is YYDKDF (reference sequence). V dropped 1 base and J dropped 1 base, with 5 bases sitting between them. The CDR3 region has the DNA TGTGCCACCAGCAGAGGGGGATCCTACGAGCAGTACTTC. This encodes CATSRGGSYEQYF. The whole variable domain, filled in from reference TRBV15 and TRBJ2-7, reads DAMVIQNPRYQVTQFGKPVTLSCSQTLNHNVMYWYQQKSSQAPKLLFHYYDKDFNNEADTPDNFQSRRPNTSFCFLDIRSPGLGDTAMYLCATSRGGSYEQYFGPGTRLTVT.

There are a few counts of this clone. V usage is TRBV15 and J usage is TRBJ2-7, with D perhaps matching TRBD2 (6 bases). This CDR3 comprises 10 residues. The V end lost 10 bases, the J end lost 7 bases, and 11 bases lay between the germline ends. Germline V gene sequence: CDR1 LNHNV, CDR2 YYDKDF (reference sequence). The CDR3 region has the DNA TGTGCCATTGGTCGGGAGGAGCAGTACTTC. Encoded protein: CAIGREEQYF.

J is TRBJ1-5 and V is TRBV19; 7 positions agree with TRBD1. Germline-derived CDR1 and CDR2 are LNHDA and SQIVND (reference sequence). CDR3 length: 14 residues. V was pared by 3 bases and J by 5 bases, with 4 bases of the junction left unmatched. The CDR3 loop reads CASSMGQTYQPQHF. CDR3 nucleotide sequence: TGTGCCAGTAGTATGGGACAGACATATCAGCCCCAGCATTTT.

The gene calls are TRBV19 and TRBJ1-2; TRBD1 matches 8 bases. The J segment lost 6 bases and the V segment lost 6 bases, leaving 27 bases of the junction unmatched. Germline lookup yields CDR1 LNHDA and CDR2 SQIVND (reference sequence). The CDR3 loop spans 20 amino acids. CDR3 DNA sequence: TGTGCCAGTAGCCTATTGGGAATTCTGACAGGGGATCCTCCGCCCCATGGCTACACCTTC. Protein: CASSLLGILTGDPPPHGYTF.

This chain links TRBV29-1 with TRBJ2-3; tentatively, D is TRBD2 (6 bases). V was clipped by 1 base and J by 2 bases, with 13 bases between them. This CDR3 has 15 residues. Germline lookup yields CDR1 SQVTM and CDR2 ANQGSEA. For the CDR3, the DNA is TGCAGCGTTGAAGGGGGGGACCACTCCACAGATACGCAGTATTTT. Translation: CSVEGGDHSTDTQYF.